Listed below are T cell receptor beta chains from one sample, sequenced in a study of shared clonotypes between healthy human individuals. Generated by immunoSEQ multiplex PCR, the TCRdb table keeps only in-frame clones and is missing some. In the table there are 850,000 to 1,200,000 clones, about 75% of which are singletons. Source material: memory CD4+ T cells sorted from blood. The receptors stem from a young man in good health. CDR3s include the opening cysteine and the closing phenylalanine or tryptophan. A D gene is named only where the DNA matches it firmly.

TRBJ2-3	TRBV12-5	TRBD2	CASGGTSGRATDTQYF
TRBJ2-7	TRBV5-4	TRBD2	CASSPNPAGGYEQYF
TRBJ1-2	TRBV6-1	NA	CASGKGGYGYTF
TRBJ1-6	TRBV18	NA	CASSPQSSYNSPLHF
TRBJ1-1	TRBV19	NA	CAGRIHTEAFF
TRBJ2-5	TRBV5-1	TRBD2	CASTTTSGGKETQYF
TRBJ2-7	TRBV5-6	NA	CASSLGGYEQYF
TRBJ1-6	TRBV6-5	TRBD1	CASRLGQGNNSPLHF
TRBJ1-4	TRBV10-3	NA	CAISDGLANEKLFF
TRBJ2-5	TRBV5-4	NA	CASSPNDPGPRRGETQYF
TRBJ2-7	TRBV5-1	TRBD1	CASSSGGASYEQYF
TRBJ1-2	TRBV11-3	NA	CASSLEKGEGYTF
TRBJ2-5	TRBV5-5	NA	CASSLGYRPGSETQYF
TRBJ2-5	TRBV7-7	TRBD2	CASSPRSGTGETQYF
TRBJ2-2	TRBV15	NA	CATSRDYGANTGELFF
TRBJ2-7	TRBV7-2	TRBD1	CASSYTGVSYEQYF
TRBJ2-2	TRBV7-8	TRBD1	CASSFRTGEVTGELFF
TRBJ1-1	TRBV5-6	TRBD1	CASSYGTGTGNTEAFF
TRBJ2-3	TRBV7-2	NA	CASSLAGHRSDTQYF
TRBJ2-7	TRBV28	NA	CATYGANSYEQYF
TRBJ2-7	TRBV7-9	TRBD2	CASSPGGTSGISYEQYF